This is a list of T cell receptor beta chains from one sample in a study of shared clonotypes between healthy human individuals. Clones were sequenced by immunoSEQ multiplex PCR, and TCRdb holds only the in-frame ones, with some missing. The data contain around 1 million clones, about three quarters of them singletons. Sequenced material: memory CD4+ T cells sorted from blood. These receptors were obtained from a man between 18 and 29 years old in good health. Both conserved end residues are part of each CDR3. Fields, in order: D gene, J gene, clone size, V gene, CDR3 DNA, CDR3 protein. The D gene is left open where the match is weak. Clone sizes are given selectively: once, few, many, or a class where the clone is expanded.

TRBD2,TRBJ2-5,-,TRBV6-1,TGTGCCAGCAGTGTCGGGACTACCCAAGAGACCCAGTACTTC,CASSVGTTQETQYF
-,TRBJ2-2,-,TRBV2,TGTGCCAGCAGTGAACAGGGTAACACCGGGGAGCTGTTTTTT,CASSEQGNTGELFF
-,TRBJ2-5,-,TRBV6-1,TGTGCCAGCAGTGAACAGGGGACCGCGACCACACAAGAGACCCAGTACTTC,CASSEQGTATTQETQYF
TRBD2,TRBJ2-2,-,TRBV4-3,TGCGCCAGCAGCCGTGATATAGCGGGGGCGAACACCGGGGAGCTGTTTTTT,CASSRDIAGANTGELFF
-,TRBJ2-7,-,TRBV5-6,TGTGCCAGCAGCTTGGTAGGTGGGGGTCTGGCCGACTACGAGCAGTACTTC,CASSLVGGGLADYEQYF
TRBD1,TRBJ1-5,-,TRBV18,TGTGCCAGCTCCGACGGACAGGGGTACCAGCCCCAGCATTTT,CASSDGQGYQPQHF
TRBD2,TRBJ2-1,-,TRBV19,TGTGCCAGTAGTACATTTGGCGGGAGGGCCGATGAGCAGTTCTTC,CASSTFGGRADEQFF
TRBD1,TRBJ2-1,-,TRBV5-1,TGCGCCAGCGGGGACAGGTTAAGCTCCTACAATGAGCAGTTCTTC,CASGDRLSSYNEQFF
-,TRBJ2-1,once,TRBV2,TGTGCCAGCAGTGCGGTTGGGTTGAACAATGAGCAGTTCTTC,CASSAVGLNNEQFF
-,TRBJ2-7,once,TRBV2,TGTGCCAGCCGACAGAATGTGGCCTACGAGCAGTACTTC,CASRQNVAYEQYF
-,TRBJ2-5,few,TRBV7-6,TGTGCCAGCAGCTTTGCACAGCTAGAGACCCAGTACTTC,CASSFAQLETQYF
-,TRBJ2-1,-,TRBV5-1,TGCGCCAGCAGCCCGACAGCCAATGAGCAGTTCTTC,CASSPTANEQFF
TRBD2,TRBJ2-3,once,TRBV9,TGTGCCAGCAGCGTAGCGTCGTCGAGCGGGGGCCTCACAGATACGCAGTATTTT,CASSVASSSGGLTDTQYF
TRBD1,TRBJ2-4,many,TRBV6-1,TGTGCCAGCAGTATTTCGGGACAGGGTAAAAACATTCAGTACTTC,CASSISGQGKNIQYF
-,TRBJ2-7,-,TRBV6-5,TGTGCCAGCAGGAGGGACTTTGAGTCCGAGTACGAGCAGTACTTC,CASRRDFESEYEQYF
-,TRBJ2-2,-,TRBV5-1,TGCGCCAGCAGCTTGATAGGGGCGAACACCGGGGAGCTGTTTTTT,CASSLIGANTGELFF
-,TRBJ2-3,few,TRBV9,TGTGCCAGCAGCCCGCGAGTGGGAGACATAACGGATACGCAGTATTTT,CASSPRVGDITDTQYF
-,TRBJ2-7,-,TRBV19,TGTGCCAGTAGGTCCAGCTCCTACTCCTACGAGCAGTACTTC,CASRSSSYSYEQYF
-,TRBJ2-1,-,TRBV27,TGTGCCAGCAGTTTAAGGGGTAATGAGCAGTTCTTC,CASSLRGNEQFF
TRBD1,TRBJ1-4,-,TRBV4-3,TGCGCCAGCAGCCAAGATGGAGGACAGGCGGGTGAAAAACTGTTTTTT,CASSQDGGQAGEKLFF
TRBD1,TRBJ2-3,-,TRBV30,TGTGCCTGGAGTATCCGGACAGGGCTTTCGGATACGCAGTATTTT,CAWSIRTGLSDTQYF
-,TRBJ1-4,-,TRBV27,TGTGCCAGCAGTCCCTGGGAGGGGAAACTGTTTTTT,CASSPWEGKLFF
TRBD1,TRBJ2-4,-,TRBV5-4,TGTGCCAGCAGCCTATCACCCGGGACAGGGGCTCGGGAGGACTTC,CASSLSPGTGAREDF
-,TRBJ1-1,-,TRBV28,TGTGCCAGCAGATTGGGGGGAGTGTACACTGAAGCTTTCTTT,CASRLGGVYTEAFF
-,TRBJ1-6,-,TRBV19,TGTGCCAGTAGGCCGACCTTATACTCCTATAATTCACCCCTCCACTTT,CASRPTLYSYNSPLHF
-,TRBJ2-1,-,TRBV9,TGTGCCAGCAGCGTAGAGGGTCGCCAGGGCGAGCAGTTCTTC,CASSVEGRQGEQFF
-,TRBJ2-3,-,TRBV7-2,TGTGCCAGCATCCTGAGTCCAGGGAACACAGATACGCAGTATTTT,CASILSPGNTDTQYF
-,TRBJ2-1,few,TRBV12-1,TGTGCCAGCAGATTGCGCAAGGCTAGCATGCGGAAGTTCTTC,CASRLRKASMRKFF
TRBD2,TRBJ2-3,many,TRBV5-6,TGTGCCAGCAGCTTGGTAGCGGGGGGGACAGATACGCAGTATTTT,CASSLVAGGTDTQYF
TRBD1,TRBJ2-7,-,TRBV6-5,TGTGCCAGCAGATCCCCGGGACAGGGGGCCTACGAGCAGTACTTC,CASRSPGQGAYEQYF
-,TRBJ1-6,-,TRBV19,TGTGCCACCTCGGGTGGGACCCATACTACACCCCTCCACTTT,CATSGGTHTTPLHF
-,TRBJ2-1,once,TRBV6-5,TGTGCCAGCACCAAAACGGGGGGCTGGTACAATGAGCAGTTCTTC,CASTKTGGWYNEQFF
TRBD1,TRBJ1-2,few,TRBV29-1,TGCAGCCTAAAAACAGGGGTGGACTATGGCTACACCTTC,CSLKTGVDYGYTF
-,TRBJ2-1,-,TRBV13,TGTGCCAGCAGCTTAATTCCTAAGACTGGCTACAATGAGCAGTTCTTC,CASSLIPKTGYNEQFF
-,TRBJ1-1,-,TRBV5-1,TGCGCCAGCAGCTTACCACCGAAAACTGAAGCTTTCTTT,CASSLPPKTEAFF
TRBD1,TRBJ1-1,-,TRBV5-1,TGCGCCAGCAGCCAATTACAGGGGCGGAACACTGAAGCTTTCTTT,CASSQLQGRNTEAFF
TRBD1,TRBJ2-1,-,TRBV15,TGTGCCACCAGCAGCGACAGGGGATCCTACAATGAGCAGTTCTTC,CATSSDRGSYNEQFF
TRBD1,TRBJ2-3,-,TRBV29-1,TGCAGCGTACAACAGGGGACCCCGGATACGCAGTATTTT,CSVQQGTPDTQYF
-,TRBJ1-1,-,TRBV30,TGTGCCTGGAATCGGCAATCGAACACTGAAGCTTTCTTT,CAWNRQSNTEAFF
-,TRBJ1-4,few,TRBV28,TGTGCCAGCAGGTTACAGGCTAATGAAAAACTGTTTTTT,CASRLQANEKLFF
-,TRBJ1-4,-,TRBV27,TGTGCCAGCAGCGGGAGGAATGAAAAACTGTTTTTT,CASSGRNEKLFF